This TCR beta chain was found in a study of blood T cells in healthy people across ages. Across the study: About one barcoded beta molecule was captured per two T cells (by template switching).

Each donor gave around 9.3 milliliters of peripheral blood. There were at least 5 micrograms of total RNA extracted from every sample. The table lists this clonotype with a few counts. A J-beta primer mix and a sample-barcoded 5' primer were used in a second PCR of about 7 to 12 cycles. A template-switch adaptor that had 12 random nucleotides put a tag on each cDNA molecule. TCRdb called the 5' RACE reads again in MiXCR, with one record for every CDR3 protein. The table lists hundreds of thousands of distinct CDR3 sequences, roughly 50% of them singletons. Germline V gives CDR1 SGDLS, CDR2 YYNGEE. The trim removed 3 bases at V and 0 bases at J, leaving 9 bases unmatched. The CDR3 spans 16 residues.

The chain has TRBV9 and TRBJ2-7; 7 nucleotides line up with TRBD2. The sequenced sample consisted of blood. This receptor was obtained from a man older than 75 in good health. CDR3 coding DNA: TGTGCCAGCAGCGCCGGGGCCGGCGGGAGCTCCTACGAGCAGTACTTC. It is translated as CASSAGAGGSSYEQYF.